This TCR beta chain was identified during a study of cytomegalovirus exposure and HLA in healthy donors. Overall study findings and caveats: Analysis was carried out at a later point, and it linked a missense DCLRE1C variant to TCR beta V- and J-gene trimming. Data from an earlier analysis indicated that most TCR beta V segments were productive either about 87% or about 30% of the time. Later on, an analysis found that several of the most significant clusters appeared to be linked to common viral pathogens, which included parvovirus B19.

CDR3 size: 14 residues. V gave up 2 bases and J gave up 4 bases; unmatched junction bases: 4. Germline V lookup: CDR1 MGHRA, CDR2 YSYEKL. About this clone: Its antigen is unidentified.

In the PCR, 60 Vbeta and 13 Jbeta primers were used. Assay used: immunoSEQ multiplex PCR; TCRdb lists only in-frame clones, some missing. The data contain 95,000 to 100,000 clones, approximately 80% of them seen just once; the ten biggest clones take up roughly 3.5%. This chain uses TRBV4-1 with TRBJ2-5; TRBD1 matches 7 bases. Sequencing was performed on PBMCs. This TCR derives from a female donor in good health and CMV-seropositive. CDR3 sequence (DNA): TGCGCCAGCAGCCAAAACAGGGGAGCAGAGACCCAGTACTTC. This translates into CASSQNRGAETQYF.